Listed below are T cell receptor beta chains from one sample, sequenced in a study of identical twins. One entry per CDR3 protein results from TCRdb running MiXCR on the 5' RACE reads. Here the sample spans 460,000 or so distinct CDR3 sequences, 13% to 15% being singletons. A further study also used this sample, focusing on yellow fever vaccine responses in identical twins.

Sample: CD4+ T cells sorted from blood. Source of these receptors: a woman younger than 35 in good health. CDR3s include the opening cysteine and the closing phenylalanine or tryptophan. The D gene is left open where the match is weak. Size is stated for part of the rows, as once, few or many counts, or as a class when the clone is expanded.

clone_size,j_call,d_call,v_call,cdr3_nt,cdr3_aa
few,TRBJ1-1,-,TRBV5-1,TGCGCCAGCAGCTTGATTCAGGGCACTGAAGCTTTCTTT,CASSLIQGTEAFF
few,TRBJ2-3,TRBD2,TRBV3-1,TGTGCCAGCAGCCAACTAGCGGGCAGCACAGATACGCAGTATTTT,CASSQLAGSTDTQYF
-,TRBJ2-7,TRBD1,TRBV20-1,TGCAGTGCTAGAGAAGGGACAGCCACCTACGAGCAGTACTTC,CSAREGTATYEQYF
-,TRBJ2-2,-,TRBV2,TGTGCCAGCAGTCGTAACAGGCTGGACACCGGGGAGCTGTTTTTT,CASSRNRLDTGELFF
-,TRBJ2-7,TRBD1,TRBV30,TGTGCCTGGGTACAGGGGGCGCGCAACGAGCAGTACTTC,CAWVQGARNEQYF
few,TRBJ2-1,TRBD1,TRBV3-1,TGTGCCAGCAGCCCTGGGCCGGGACAGGAGAAGAATGAGCAGTTCTTC,CASSPGPGQEKNEQFF
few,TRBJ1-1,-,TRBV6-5,TGTGCCAGCAGTTACAGGGACATGGCATCCACTGAAGCTTTCTTT,CASSYRDMASTEAFF
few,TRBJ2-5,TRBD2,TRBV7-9,TGTGCCAGCAGCGAACAGCGGGGGGGAGAGACCCAGTACTTC,CASSEQRGGETQYF
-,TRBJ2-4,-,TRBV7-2,TGTGCCAGCAGCTTAGTTTCCGCCGGGGGGCAAAAAAACATTCAGTACTTC,CASSLVSAGGQKNIQYF
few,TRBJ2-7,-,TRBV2,TGTGCCAGCAGTGAACGGCAGGGAACCTACGAGCAGTACTTC,CASSERQGTYEQYF
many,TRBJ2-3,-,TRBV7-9,TGCGCCAGCAGCTTGGACAGTAGCACAGATACGCAGTATTTT,CASSLDSSTDTQYF
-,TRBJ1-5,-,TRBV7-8,TGTGCCAGCAGGGGCGGGGGGGCCCTTGAGCCCCAGCATTTT,CASRGGGALEPQHF
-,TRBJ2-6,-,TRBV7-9,TGTGCCAGCAGCGACCTCTCGGGGGCCAACGTCCTGACTTTC,CASSDLSGANVLTF
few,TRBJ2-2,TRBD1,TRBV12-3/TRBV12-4,TGTGCCAGCATCCAGGCAGGGGGCTCGACCGGGGAGCTGTTTTTT,CASIQAGGSTGELFF
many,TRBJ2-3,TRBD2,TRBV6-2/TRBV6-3,TGTGCCAGCAAGTTACGGGGACTAGCGGAAGCGGGAGCAGATACGCAGTATTTT,CASKLRGLAEAGADTQYF
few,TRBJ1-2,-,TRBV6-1,TGTGCCAGCGGACCACATCAGGGCAACTATGGCTACACCTTC,CASGPHQGNYGYTF
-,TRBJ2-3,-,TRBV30,TGTGCCTGGAGTAGCGACTTCGCGGATACGCAGTATTTT,CAWSSDFADTQYF
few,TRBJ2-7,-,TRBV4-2,TGTGCCAGCAGCCAAGAATCCCTATTGACGAGGGAGCAGTACTTC,CASSQESLLTREQYF
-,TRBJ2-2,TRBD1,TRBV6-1,TGTGCCAGCAGACCGACAGGGGTTTGGTTCGGGACGAACACCGGGGAGCTGTTTTTT,CASRPTGVWFGTNTGELFF
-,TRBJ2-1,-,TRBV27,TGTGCCAGCAGTTCTTCAGCCGGTAGCTCCTACAATGAGCAGTTCTTC,CASSSSAGSSYNEQFF
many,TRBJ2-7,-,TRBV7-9,TGTGCCAGCAGACCGAAACAGGGCTACGAGCAGTACTTC,CASRPKQGYEQYF
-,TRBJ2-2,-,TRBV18,TGTGCCAGCTCACCACCGGATACCGGGGAGCTGTTTTTT,CASSPPDTGELFF
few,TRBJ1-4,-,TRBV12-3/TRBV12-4,TGTGCCAGCAGTTGGAGCCAACGGGGAAAACTGTTTTTT,CASSWSQRGKLFF
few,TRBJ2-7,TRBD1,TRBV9,TGTGCCAGCAGCGTAAATACAGGGGCCTACGAGCAGTACTTC,CASSVNTGAYEQYF
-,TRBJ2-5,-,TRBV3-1,TGTGCCAGCAGTCGGGACTCCGAAGAGACCCAGTACTTC,CASSRDSEETQYF
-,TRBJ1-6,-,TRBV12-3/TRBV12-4,TGTGCCAGCAGATACAGGGCTGGTCTCTATAATTCACCCCTCCACTTT,CASRYRAGLYNSPLHF
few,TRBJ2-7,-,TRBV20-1,TGCAGTGCTAGAGAACGGGTGGGAGTGGTCTACGAGCAGTACTTC,CSARERVGVVYEQYF
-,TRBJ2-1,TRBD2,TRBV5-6,TGTGCCAGCAGCTTGATGCGGGGGGCTGAGCAGTTCTTC,CASSLMRGAEQFF
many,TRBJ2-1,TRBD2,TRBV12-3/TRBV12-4,TGTGCCAGCAGTACGATAGCGGGGGAGCAGTTCTTC,CASSTIAGEQFF
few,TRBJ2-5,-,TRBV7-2,TGTGCCAGCAGGCCCTCGGCGGGGACCCAGTACTTC,CASRPSAGTQYF
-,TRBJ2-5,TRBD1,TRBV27,TGTGCCAGCAGTCCCCCCCCGGGACAGGGGGAAGAGACCCAGTACTTC,CASSPPPGQGEETQYF
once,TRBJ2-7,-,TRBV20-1,TGCAGTGCTAGGGAGGAGTACGAGCAGTACTTC,CSAREEYEQYF
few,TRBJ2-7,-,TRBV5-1,TGCGCCAGCAGCTTGTTTCAGGGTGATGACGAGCAGTACTTC,CASSLFQGDDEQYF
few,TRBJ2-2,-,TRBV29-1,TGCAGCGTGGGGTTAGGGAGCGACACCGGGGAGCTGTTTTTT,CSVGLGSDTGELFF
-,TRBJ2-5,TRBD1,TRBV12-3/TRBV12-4,TGTGCCAGCAGTTTGCAGGGGGTGGCCCAAGAGACCCAGTACTTC,CASSLQGVAQETQYF
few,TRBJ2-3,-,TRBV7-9,TGTGCCAGCAGCTTCCGCGACTTTCAGAGCACAGATACGCAGTATTTT,CASSFRDFQSTDTQYF
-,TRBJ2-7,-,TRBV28,TGTGCCAGCAGTTTTTTTGGGCAGGTCTCCTACGAGCAGTACTTC,CASSFFGQVSYEQYF